The clone carrying this T cell receptor (delta chain) showed up many times. It is likely a read error: a sequence one base away is far more abundant. Other DNA sequences within the sample encode an identical CDR3. TCRdb re-called the multiplex PCR reads with CATT. The table has 85,000 to 95,000 delta-chain clones, more than 1.4% seen once. Bulk repertoires came from Vgamma9/Vdelta2+ or Vdelta2-negative gammadelta T cells flow-sorted from PBMC. CDR3 length equals 18 residues. The germline V gene encodes CDR1 TVYSNPD and CDR2 GDNSRS (reference sequence). These data are taken from a study of γδ T cells in repeated Plasmodium falciparum infection.

The receptor's source is a pool of human donors (malaria-infected and uninfected, not separated). The J gene is TRDJ1, the V gene TRDV3; D is unresolved. Sequenced input: gamma-delta T cells from blood. The CDR3 loop reads CAFYGPSRPSSYTDKLIF. CDR3 nucleotides: TGTGCCTTTTACGGTCCCAGCCGTCCATCGTCGTACACCGATAAGCTCATCTTT.